Following are 30 T cell receptor beta chains from one sample sequenced in a study of shared clonotypes between healthy human individuals. The protocol was immunoSEQ multiplex PCR, while the TCRdb copy is restricted to in-frame clones and leaves out a portion. Of fewer than 1.6 million clones listed, 98% are singletons. Sequencing input: naive CD4+ T cells sorted from blood. Subset given: CD45RA+ positively selected. These receptors all come from a man under 40 in good health.

The chain recombines TRBV5-1 with TRBJ2-7, with D possibly called TRBD1 or TRBD2 (5 bases each). CDR3 length: 15 residues. Deletions cut 5 bases from V and 4 bases from J, with 19 bases between. CDR1 and CDR2 from the germline V gene are SGHRS and YFSETQ. The DNA for the CDR3 is TGCGCCAGCAGGTCTCGGTCCGGGACCCAATACGAGCAGTACTTC. It yields the protein CASRSRSGTQYEQYF.

The chain uses TRBV28 and TRBJ2-7; D is possibly TRBD1 (6 bases). CDR3 length: 15 residues. CDR1 is MDHEN and CDR2 is SYDVKM in the germline V gene. V was pared by 5 bases and J by 0 bases, with 14 bases between. This CDR3 is CASSPLGGLSYEQYF. Here the CDR3 DNA reads TGTGCCAGCAGTCCACTTGGGGGCCTCTCCTACGAGCAGTACTTC.

V is TRBV2 and J is TRBJ2-7; TRBD1 agrees at 12 bases. In germline, CDR1 is SNHLY, CDR2 FYNNEI. The CDR3 length is 18 residues. Germline trimming cut 6 bases from V and 1 base from J; bases unmatched to any gene: 13. The DNA for the CDR3 is TGTGCCAGCAGCGGTACCGGGACAGGGGGCTCAGTTTCCTACGAGCAGTACTTC. Protein product: CASSGTGTGGSVSYEQYF.

The V and J genes are TRBV6-6 and TRBJ1-5; no clear D. Germline V gives CDR1 MNHNY, CDR2 SVGAGI (reference sequence). The V gene lost 4 bases and the J gene lost 9 bases, with 19 bases spanning the gap. The CDR3 is 15 residues long. The CDR3 loop is CASSSPTSRSRPQHF. The CDR3 DNA is TGTGCCAGCAGTTCCCCCACCAGTCGCTCTCGGCCCCAGCATTTT.

This chain joins TRBV11-2 and TRBJ2-3; perhaps D is TRBD1 or TRBD2 (5 bases each). CDR1 is SGHAT and CDR2 is FQNNGV in the germline V gene. Trimming shortened V by 7 bases and J by 3 bases, and 14 bases separated the two germline ends. The CDR3 runs to 14 residues. The chain's CDR3 is CASTRDLFTDTQYF. The CDR3 nucleotides read TGTGCCAGCACCCGGGACCTCTTTACAGATACGCAGTATTTT.

V is TRBV9 and J is TRBJ2-1; D might be TRBD1 (5 bases). V lost 2 bases, J lost 5 bases, and 14 bases lay in between. Germline CDR1 reads SGDLS; CDR2 reads YYNGEE. The CDR3 consists of 15 residues. The chain's CDR3 is CASSVGLPGHNEQFF. The CDR3 DNA is TGTGCCAGCAGCGTGGGGCTCCCCGGCCACAATGAGCAGTTCTTC.

This chain links TRBV18 with TRBJ2-7, with 9 bases matching TRBD2. This CDR3 is 15 amino acids long. Germline loops: CDR1 KGHSH, CDR2 LQKENI. Trimming at V came to 3 bases and at J to 6 bases, leaving 9 bases not matched to a gene. The CDR3 nucleotides read TGTGCCAGCTCACCGGCTGAGGCTAGCGGGGTCGAGCAGTACTTC. Translated: CASSPAEASGVEQYF.

This sequence joins TRBV10-1 and TRBJ2-1; 8 bases are a match to TRBD2. Germline V gene data show CDR1 as WNHNN and CDR2 as SYGVQD (reference sequence). The CDR3 runs to 13 residues. J was trimmed by 10 bases and V by 6 bases; bases with no gene match: 8. CDR3 in amino acids: CASSQRTSREQFF. The DNA of the CDR3 is TGCGCCAGCAGCCAAAGGACTAGCAGAGAGCAGTTCTTC.

The DNA of the CDR3 is TGTGCCAGTGGGACAGATAGCAATCAGCCCCAGCATTTT. Encoded protein: CASGTDSNQPQHF. V is TRBV19 and J is TRBJ1-5, with 7 bases identical to TRBD1. Germline V gene data show CDR1 as LNHDA and CDR2 as SQIVND (reference sequence). The CDR3 consists of 13 residues. V dropped 8 bases and J dropped 0; count of bases not matched to a gene: 1.

This rearrangement joins TRBV5-4 to TRBJ2-7; D not certain. Germline CDR1 SGHNT, CDR2 YYREEE (reference sequence). V was cut by 3 bases and J by 0 bases, with 10 bases left in between. This CDR3 is 14 amino acids long. Here the CDR3 reads CASSSEVSSYEQYF. DNA of the CDR3: TGTGCCAGCAGCTCAGAGGTTAGCTCCTACGAGCAGTACTTC.

The rearrangement uses TRBV5-1 and TRBJ1-1; tentatively, D is TRBD1 (5 bases). Germline V CDR1 and CDR2: SGHRS, YFSETQ. This CDR3 is built from 14 residues. The germline V and J ends were trimmed by 3 bases and 1 base, with 10 bases remaining between them. CDR3 DNA sequence: TGCGCCAGCAGCTCTCAAGGGGAGAACACTGAAGCTTTCTTT. Protein product: CASSSQGENTEAFF.

J is TRBJ2-1 and V is TRBV6-6; 8 nucleotides match TRBD2. CDR1 MNHNY and CDR2 SVGAGI come from the germline V gene (reference sequence). J was trimmed by 4 bases and V by 6 bases; bases with no gene match: 8. The CDR3 consists of 15 residues. This chain's CDR3 is CASSDGLAWYNEQFF. CDR3 in DNA: TGTGCCAGCAGCGACGGACTAGCTTGGTACAATGAGCAGTTCTTC.

This chain connects TRBV28 to TRBJ2-7, with D hard to call. CDR1 is MDHEN, CDR2 SYDVKM, per germline. V lost 6 bases and J lost 0, with 12 bases in between. The CDR3 contains 14 residues. This CDR3 is CASRLGAGSYEQYF. The CDR3 DNA reads TGTGCCAGCAGGCTCGGTGCCGGCTCCTACGAGCAGTACTTC.

V gene TRBV9 combines with J gene TRBJ2-3; D is undetermined. Trimming stripped 1 base from V and 1 base from J, with 13 bases between. This CDR3 contains 16 residues. The germline gives CDR1 SGDLS, CDR2 YYNGEE. The CDR3 spells CASSVLGYGRTDTQYF. As DNA, the CDR3 is TGTGCCAGCAGCGTATTAGGTTATGGGCGCACAGATACGCAGTATTTT.

The rearrangement joins TRBV5-4 to TRBJ1-1; the D gene is possibly TRBD1 (5 bases). Per the germline V gene, CDR1 is SGHNT and CDR2 is YYREEE (reference sequence). The CDR3 runs 17 residues. The V and J ends lost 4 bases and 6 bases respectively, with 25 bases between them. The DNA of the CDR3 is TGTGCCAGCAGCCCGGAACTCAACAGGCCAGGTAACTCTGAAGCTTTCTTT. This codes for CASSPELNRPGNSEAFF.

This clone has a single count. The chain has TRBV10-1 and TRBJ2-1, with TRBD2 matching 7 bases. Germline V CDR1 and CDR2: WNHNN, SYGVQD (reference sequence). The ends lost 1 base at V and 3 bases at J; junction bases unmatched: 6. The CDR3 extends over 16 amino acids. The CDR3: CASSEWPRGSYNEQFF. In DNA form, the CDR3 reads TGCGCCAGCAGTGAGTGGCCTCGCGGGAGCTACAATGAGCAGTTCTTC.

This clone has just one count. This rearrangement joins TRBV11-2 to TRBJ2-1, with TRBD2 matching 7 bases. Trimming at V came to 1 base and at J to 8 bases, leaving 8 bases not matched to a gene. Germline-derived CDR1 and CDR2 are SGHAT and FQNNGV. This CDR3 is 15 amino acids long. CDR3 sequence: CASSLALAGVDEQFF. The CDR3 nucleotides are TGTGCCAGCAGCTTAGCCTTGGCGGGGGTCGATGAGCAGTTCTTC.

The gene calls are TRBV27 and TRBJ2-3; TRBD1 matches 9 bases. The junction had 4 bases not matched to a gene; V was cut back by 5 bases and J by 4 bases. There are 14 residues in the CDR3. Germline V lookup: CDR1 MNHEY, CDR2 SMNVEV (reference sequence). The CDR3 DNA follows: TGTGCCAGCAGTGCCGGGACAGGGCCAGATACGCAGTATTTT. It specifies CASSAGTGPDTQYF.

This rearrangement joins TRBV6-4 to TRBJ2-3; no definite D call. This CDR3 has 12 residues. Germline CDR1 is MRHNA and CDR2 is SNTAGT. Trimming stripped 8 bases from V and 5 bases from J, with 11 bases between. CDR3 in amino acids: CASPLKLDTQYF. DNA for the CDR3: TGTGCCAGCCCCCTGAAGTTAGATACGCAGTATTTT.

The chain combines TRBV5-1 with TRBJ2-7; no clear D. The germline gives CDR1 SGHRS, CDR2 YFSETQ. V was pared by 4 bases and J by 2 bases, with 16 bases between. The length of the CDR3 is 15 residues. The CDR3 region is CASSPLPQPAYEQYF. Written as DNA, the CDR3 is TGCGCCAGCAGCCCGCTTCCGCAACCAGCCTACGAGCAGTACTTC. Combining the CDR3 with reference TRBV5-1 and TRBJ2-7 gives the whole variable domain KAGVTQTPRYLIKTRGQQVTLSCSPISGHRSVSWYQQTPGQGLQFLFEYFSETQRNKGNFPGRFSGRQFSNSRSEMNVSTLELGDSALYLCASSPLPQPAYEQYFGPGTRLTVT.

The chain employs TRBV6-1 and TRBJ2-7; D gene unclear. CDR3 length equals 14 residues. V lost 0 bases to trimming and J lost 0 bases, with 6 bases between them. Germline V gene data show CDR1 as MNHNS and CDR2 as SASEGT. CDR3 sequence reads: CASSEAGISYEQYF. DNA for the CDR3: TGTGCCAGCAGTGAAGCGGGAATCTCCTACGAGCAGTACTTC.

The chain has TRBV6-5 and TRBJ1-5, with D hard to call. The V end lost 5 bases, the J end lost 0 bases, and 11 bases lay between the germline ends. The CDR3 is 15 amino acids. Germline-derived CDR1 and CDR2 are MNHEY and SVGAGI. CDR3 bases: TGTGCCAGCAGTCGGGAGGCGGGTAGCAATCAGCCCCAGCATTTT. Protein: CASSREAGSNQPQHF.

A single count supports this clone. The genes are TRBV5-6 and TRBJ2-6; D ambiguous. The CDR3 is made up of 17 amino acids. Per the germline V gene, CDR1 is SGHDT and CDR2 is YYEEEE. V lost 7 bases, J lost 5 bases, and 22 bases lay in between. CDR3 DNA: TGTGCCAGCCTACTAAGCAATAGTCAAAGTCGGGCCAACGTCCTGACTTTC. Its translation is CASLLSNSQSRANVLTF.

This CDR3 reads CSASGLEKLFF. The CDR3 DNA follows: TGCAGTGCTAGTGGGTTGGAAAAACTGTTTTTT. The gene calls are TRBV20-1 and TRBJ1-4; D gene unclear. The germline V gene has CDR1 DFQATT and CDR2 SNEGSKA (reference sequence). CDR3 length: 11 residues. The V end was cut by 3 bases, the J end by 8 bases, with 7 bases between.

The rearrangement joins TRBV2 to TRBJ2-1; D not resolved. Trimming shortened V by 4 bases and J by 12 bases, and 13 bases separated the two germline ends. The CDR3 covers 12 residues. From germline, CDR1 is SNHLY and CDR2 FYNNEI. CDR3 sequence reads: CASSGAPVGQFF. Here the CDR3 DNA reads TGTGCCAGCAGTGGTGCCCCGGTAGGGCAGTTCTTC.

Points on this clone: The sample has other DNA sequences that encode this CDR3 too. The chain combines TRBV2 with TRBJ1-1, with a possible D match to TRBD1 (5 bases). The ends were cut back, 6 bases at V and 2 bases at J, with 10 bases in the middle. The CDR3 spans 13 residues. Germline V gene lookup returns CDR1 SNHLY and CDR2 FYNNEI. DNA for the CDR3: TGTGCCAGCAGAACTAGGGGCAACACTGAAGCTTTCTTT. It specifies CASRTRGNTEAFF.

The chain joins TRBV28 to TRBJ2-7; 13 bases line up with TRBD2. With 4 bases clipped from V and 4 bases from J, the junction kept 4 bases outside the gene matches. This CDR3 has 15 residues. The germline V gene has CDR1 MDHEN and CDR2 SYDVKM. CDR3 DNA: TGTGCCAGCAGTTCACCGGGACTAGCGGGATACGAGCAGTACTTC. Translation gives CASSSPGLAGYEQYF.

The chain uses TRBV9 and TRBJ2-2, with TRBD2 as a possible D gene (5 bases). With 3 bases removed from V and 3 bases from J, the gap between germline ends came to 15 bases. This CDR3 is 16 amino acids long. Germline-derived CDR1 and CDR2 are SGDLS and YYNGEE. As DNA, the CDR3 is TGTGCCAGCAGCGGCGGACCCAGCGGTCACACCGGGGAGCTGTTTTTT. Encoded protein: CASSGGPSGHTGELFF.

This rearrangement joins TRBV5-6 to TRBJ2-7, with D perhaps TRBD2 (5 bases). With 3 bases removed from V and 3 bases from J, the gap between germline ends came to 13 bases. Germline values: CDR1 SGHDT, CDR2 YYEEEE. The CDR3 is 14 residues long. This chain's CDR3 is CASSSNPRDYEQYF. The CDR3 DNA sequence: TGTGCCAGCAGCTCCAACCCCCGGGACTACGAGCAGTACTTC.

The V gene is TRBV27, the J gene TRBJ2-2; 12 bases are shared with TRBD2. Germline assignment: CDR1 MNHEY and CDR2 SMNVEV (reference sequence). V lost 4 bases, J lost 1 base, and 4 bases stayed unmatched. The CDR3 runs 17 residues. CDR3 coding DNA: TGTGCCAGCAGTTGGCTAGCGGGAGGGTTGAACACCGGGGAGCTGTTTTTT. Translating it yields CASSWLAGGLNTGELFF.